This record looks at one TCR beta chain sequence and its context. Its antigen is currently unknown. PCR was performed using 60 Vbeta and 13 Jbeta primers. Sequenced by immunoSEQ multiplex PCR; TCRdb stores in-frame clones only, minus some. The sample has 150,000 to 200,000 clones, about 71% seen once. This specimen belongs to a study of cytomegalovirus exposure and HLA in healthy donors. Per the germline V gene, CDR1 is MNHEY and CDR2 is SVGAGI. The CDR3 is 16 amino acids. V gave up 0 bases and J gave up 4 bases, with 15 bases separating them. Study findings and constraints: Three chains tied to CMV proved CMV antigen-specific in vitro. Later work found most CMV-associated TCR beta chains apparently HLA-restricted. No immune exposure information besides CMV serostatus was available.

This sequence joins TRBV6-5 and TRBJ1-1; D might be TRBD1 (5 bases). The sequence derives from a man over 45 in good health and CMV-seronegative. The material sequenced was PBMCs. The CDR3 here is CASSYSGGSFGTEAFF. The DNA for the CDR3 is TGTGCCAGCAGTTACTCGGGGGGTAGCTTCGGCACTGAAGCTTTCTTT.